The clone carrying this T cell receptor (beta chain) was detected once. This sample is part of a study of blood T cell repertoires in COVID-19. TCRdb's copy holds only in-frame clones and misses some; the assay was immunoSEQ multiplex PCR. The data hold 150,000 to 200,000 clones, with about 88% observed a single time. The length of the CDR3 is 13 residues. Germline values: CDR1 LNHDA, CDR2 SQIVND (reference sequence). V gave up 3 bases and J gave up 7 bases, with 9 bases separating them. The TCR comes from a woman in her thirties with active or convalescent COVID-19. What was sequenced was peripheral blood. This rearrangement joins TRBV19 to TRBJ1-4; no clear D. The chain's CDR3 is CASSISESEKLFF. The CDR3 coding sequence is TGTGCCAGTAGTATCAGCGAGAGTGAAAAACTGTTTTTT.